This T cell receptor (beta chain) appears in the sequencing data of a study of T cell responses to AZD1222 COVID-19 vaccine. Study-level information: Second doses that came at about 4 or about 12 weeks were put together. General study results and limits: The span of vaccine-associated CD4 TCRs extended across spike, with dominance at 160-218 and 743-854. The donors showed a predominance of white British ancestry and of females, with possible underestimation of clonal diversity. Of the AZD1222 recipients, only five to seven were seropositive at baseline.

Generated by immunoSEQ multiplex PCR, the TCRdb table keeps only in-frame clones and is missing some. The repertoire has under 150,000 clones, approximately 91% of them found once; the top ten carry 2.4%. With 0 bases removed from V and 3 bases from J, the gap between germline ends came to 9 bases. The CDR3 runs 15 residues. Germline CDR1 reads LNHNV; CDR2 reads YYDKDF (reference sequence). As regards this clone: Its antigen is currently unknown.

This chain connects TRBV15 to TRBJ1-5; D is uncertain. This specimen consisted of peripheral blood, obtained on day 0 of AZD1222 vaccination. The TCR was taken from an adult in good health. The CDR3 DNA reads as TGTGCCACCAGCAGAGACACCCTGGTCAATCAGCCCCAGCATTTT. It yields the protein CATSRDTLVNQPQHF.